This is a list of T cell receptor beta chains from one sample in a study of OX40 agonist ivuxolimab in advanced cancers. TCRdb's table, derived via immunoSEQ multiplex PCR, lists solely in-frame clones and lacks some. Here the sample spans roughly 56,000 clones, 86% being singletons. The sequences come from CD4+ or CD8+ T cells sorted from blood, collected in a trial of the OX40 agonist ivuxolimab. The origin of the receptors is an adult with an advanced solid tumor such as melanoma, head and neck, liver or kidney cancer. Each CDR3 is given with its conserved first and last residue. The D gene is left open where the match is weak. A clone size is listed for some rows: how often the clone was seen (once, few, many), or a class if it is expanded.

d_call	clone_size	v_call	j_call	cdr3_nt	cdr3_aa
TRBD1	.	TRBV9	TRBJ2-1	TGTGCCAGCAGCCGACAGGGAACCTACAATGAGCAGTTCTTC	CASSRQGTYNEQFF
TRBD2	.	TRBV14	TRBJ2-1	TGTGCCAGCAGCCAAGTCGAGGCAGGGACTATCAATGAGCAGTTCTTC	CASSQVEAGTINEQFF
TRBD1	.	TRBV6-5	TRBJ2-7	TGTGCCAGCAGTGCCTCAGGGGGCGCAGTCTACGAGCAGTACTTC	CASSASGGAVYEQYF
.	.	TRBV5-1	TRBJ2-3	TGCGCCAGCAGCAGCGACAGTCCAGATACGCAGTATTTT	CASSSDSPDTQYF
.	.	TRBV5-6	TRBJ2-7	TGTGCCAGCAGCTTGTGGTCAAGCGAGCAGTACTTC	CASSLWSSEQYF
TRBD1	.	TRBV28	TRBJ2-5	TGTGCCAGCAGTCCTGGACAGGAAGAGACCCAGTACTTC	CASSPGQEETQYF
.	.	TRBV28	TRBJ1-6	TGTGCCAGCAGTGGGGGAGGCGGGGTAAAATCACCCCTCCACTTT	CASSGGGGVKSPLHF
TRBD1	.	TRBV7-2	TRBJ2-5	TGTGCCAGCAGCCGGACAGGTGCGAGAGAGACCCAGTACTTC	CASSRTGARETQYF
TRBD2	.	TRBV6-1	TRBJ2-2	TGTGCCAGCAGTGAACTGCTAGCGGGGTATGGGGAGCTGTTTTTT	CASSELLAGYGELFF
.	.	TRBV7-9	TRBJ2-3	TGTGCCAGCAGCGGGGGACAAAGGACAGATACGCAGTATTTT	CASSGGQRTDTQYF
.	.	TRBV19	TRBJ2-5	TGTGCCAGTAGTATAAGTGGGTCGAGGGAGACCCAGTACTTC	CASSISGSRETQYF
TRBD1	.	TRBV28	TRBJ2-5	TGTGCCAGCAGTTTACTGGACAGGCAAGAGACCCAGTACTTC	CASSLLDRQETQYF
.	.	TRBV21-1	TRBJ1-3	TGTGCCAGCAGCATACCCGAAATCCGGGACAGGAGCTCTGGAAACACCATATATTTT	CASSIPEIRDRSSGNTIYF
.	.	TRBV5-5	TRBJ2-5	TGTGCCAGCAGCTTGTATCAGCCAAGCCAAGAGACCCAGTACTTC	CASSLYQPSQETQYF
TRBD2	.	TRBV5-1	TRBJ2-2	TGCGCCAGCAGCCCTCAACCCGCCGGGACTAGCGGAACCGGGGAGCTGTTTTTT	CASSPQPAGTSGTGELFF
.	.	TRBV10-3	TRBJ1-2	TGTGCCATCAGTGACTTCGGGACAAGGGACTATGGCTACACCTTC	CAISDFGTRDYGYTF
.	.	TRBV5-5	TRBJ2-4	TGTGCCAGCAGCATGAGAAGGGAAGCCAAAAACATTCAGTACTTC	CASSMRREAKNIQYF
.	once	TRBV6-6	TRBJ1-1	TGTGCCAGCACTTCAGGGGTTCAGGACACTGAAGCTTTCTTT	CASTSGVQDTEAFF
TRBD2	.	TRBV4-2	TRBJ2-5	TGTGCCAGCAGCCAAGATAAACTAGCGCAGACCCAGTACTTC	CASSQDKLAQTQYF
.	few	TRBV7-2	TRBJ2-7	TGTGCCAGCAGCCGAAGCTCCAAATACGAGCAGTACTTC	CASSRSSKYEQYF
TRBD2	.	TRBV18	TRBJ2-1	TGTGCCAGCTCACCAGAGGTAAAGGGACTAGCAGGCAATGAGCAGTTCTTC	CASSPEVKGLAGNEQFF
TRBD2	.	TRBV19	TRBJ2-5	TGTGCCAGTAGTATAGTAGCGGGGGGGCACGAGACCCAGTACTTC	CASSIVAGGHETQYF
.	.	TRBV28	TRBJ1-1	TGTGCCAGCAGTTTACCCGCGGGGGCAACTGAAGCTTTCTTT	CASSLPAGATEAFF
.	.	TRBV27	TRBJ2-5	TGTGCCAGCAGGACATCGCAAGAGACCCAGTACTTC	CASRTSQETQYF
TRBD2	.	TRBV9	TRBJ2-1	TGTGCCAGCAGCGTAGCGGGACTAGCATTCAATGAGCAGTTCTTC	CASSVAGLAFNEQFF
.	.	TRBV20-1	TRBJ1-1	TGCAGTGCTAGAGGGATGTCTGAAGCTTTCTTT	CSARGMSEAFF
TRBD2	.	TRBV4-2	TRBJ2-3	TGTGCCAGCAGCCAAGATGGGACTAGCGGGGGGCCGGTGAGCACAGATACGCAGTATTTT	CASSQDGTSGGPVSTDTQYF
.	.	TRBV7-2	TRBJ1-1	TGTGCCAGCAGCTCCCGACGTGGCACTGAAGCTTTCTTT	CASSSRRGTEAFF
TRBD2	once	TRBV6-5	TRBJ2-7	TGTGCCAGCAGCACTACTAGCGGGGGTAGCTACGAGCAGTACTTC	CASSTTSGGSYEQYF
TRBD1	.	TRBV19	TRBJ1-2	TGTGCCAGTAGTATAGCAGGGAACAGGGGAAACTATGGCTACACCTTC	CASSIAGNRGNYGYTF
TRBD1	.	TRBV6-1	TRBJ2-3	TGTGCCAGCAGTAGGGACAGGAGGAGCACAGATACGCAGTATTTT	CASSRDRRSTDTQYF
.	.	TRBV5-1	TRBJ1-6	TGCGCCAGCAGCCGGGCGGGAAAGAATAATTCACCCCTCCACTTT	CASSRAGKNNSPLHF
.	once	TRBV19	TRBJ1-5	TGTGCCAGTAGTATGAGCGCCCGCCGCAATCAGCCCCAGCATTTT	CASSMSARRNQPQHF
TRBD1	once	TRBV5-1	TRBJ1-6	TGCGCCACCGGACAGGGGAACAATAATTCACCCCTCCACTTT	CATGQGNNNSPLHF
.	.	TRBV2	TRBJ1-2	TGTGCCAGCAGTGAAGCGGGGAGCTCCCATGGCTACACCTTC	CASSEAGSSHGYTF
.	.	TRBV7-3	TRBJ2-5	TGTGCCAGCAGCTTAAAACTCGCAACAGGGTTCCAAGAGACCCAGTACTTC	CASSLKLATGFQETQYF
TRBD1	.	TRBV5-1	TRBJ2-1	TGCGCCAGCAGTCCTACCGGGACAGGGTATTACAATGAGCAGTTCTTC	CASSPTGTGYYNEQFF
.	.	TRBV7-3	TRBJ2-2	TGTGCCAGCAGCCCCGCGGGCTCCGGGGAGCTGTTTTTT	CASSPAGSGELFF